These T cell receptor beta chains were read from a single sample in a study of graft-versus-host responses after intestinal transplantation. Sequenced by immunoSEQ multiplex PCR; TCRdb stores in-frame clones only, minus some. The sample yields tens of thousands of clones, around 93% seen once. What these receptors recognize is not known. This specimen consisted of unstimulated CD4+ T cells sorted from spleen or lymph node cells, obtained before transplant. These receptor sequences come from a human donor who was the organ donor for an intestinal transplant. Both conserved end residues are part of each CDR3. D genes are given only for firm matches. For some rows the clone size is stated as once, few or many, or as a class when expanded; others skip it.

V gene	clone size	J gene	D gene	CDR3 DNA	CDR3 protein
TRBV29-1	NA	TRBJ2-1	TRBD1	TGCAGCGTGGGACAGGGGTCAATCTACAATGAGCAGTTCTTC	CSVGQGSIYNEQFF
TRBV11-3	NA	TRBJ2-2	NA	TGTGCCAGCAGCTTAGGACTAGTGAACACCGGGGAGCTGTTTTTT	CASSLGLVNTGELFF
TRBV6-1	NA	TRBJ2-1	TRBD2	TGTGCCAGCAGTGAAGCCGACTGGGCGGGAGGACCTAATGAGCAGTTCTTC	CASSEADWAGGPNEQFF
TRBV18	NA	TRBJ1-3	NA	TGTGCCAGCTCGATTCCTCCGACAGCTACTGGAAGCACCATATATTTT	CASSIPPTATGSTIYF
TRBV27	NA	TRBJ2-1	TRBD2	TGTGCCAGCAGAGATTTTACTAGCGGGTGGAACAATGAGCAGTTCTTC	CASRDFTSGWNNEQFF
TRBV28	NA	TRBJ2-7	TRBD2	TGTGCCAGCAGTCCGGGGACTAGCGTAACCTACGAGCAGTACTTC	CASSPGTSVTYEQYF
TRBV2	NA	TRBJ2-1	TRBD1	TGTGCCAGCAGTCAGGGGGAGCGAGGGGGTGAGCAGTTCTTC	CASSQGERGGEQFF
TRBV7-6	NA	TRBJ2-1	TRBD2	TGTGCCAGCAGCCAGAGGTGGAAGCGGGACGGGCACAATGAGCAGTTCTTC	CASSQRWKRDGHNEQFF
TRBV7-2	NA	TRBJ2-1	TRBD2	TGTGCCAGCAGCCCTCGGGACAGGGCGACTAGCGGGAGTCTGAATGAGCAGTTCTTC	CASSPRDRATSGSLNEQFF
TRBV4-1	NA	TRBJ2-5	TRBD2	TGCGCCAGCAGCCAAGAGAGTCCTAGCGGGAGTCAAGAGACCCAGTACTTC	CASSQESPSGSQETQYF
TRBV30	few	TRBJ1-1	NA	TGTGCCTGGAGTGCGGTTGAAGCTTTCTTT	CAWSAVEAFF